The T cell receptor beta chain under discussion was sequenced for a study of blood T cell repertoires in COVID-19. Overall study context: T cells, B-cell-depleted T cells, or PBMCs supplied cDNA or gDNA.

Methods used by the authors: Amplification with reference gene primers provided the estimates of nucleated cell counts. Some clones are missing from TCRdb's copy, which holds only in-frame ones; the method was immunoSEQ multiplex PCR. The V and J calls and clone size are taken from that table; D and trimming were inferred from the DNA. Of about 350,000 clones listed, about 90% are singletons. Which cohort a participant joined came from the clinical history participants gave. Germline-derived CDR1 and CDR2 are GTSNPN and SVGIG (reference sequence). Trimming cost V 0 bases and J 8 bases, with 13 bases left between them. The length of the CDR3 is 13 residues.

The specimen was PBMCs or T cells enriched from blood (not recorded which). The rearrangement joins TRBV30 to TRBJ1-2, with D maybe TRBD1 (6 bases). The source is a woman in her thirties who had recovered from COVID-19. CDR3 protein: CAWSVRRGRGYTF. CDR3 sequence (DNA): TGTGCCTGGAGTGTACGCAGGGGAAGGGGCTACACCTTC.